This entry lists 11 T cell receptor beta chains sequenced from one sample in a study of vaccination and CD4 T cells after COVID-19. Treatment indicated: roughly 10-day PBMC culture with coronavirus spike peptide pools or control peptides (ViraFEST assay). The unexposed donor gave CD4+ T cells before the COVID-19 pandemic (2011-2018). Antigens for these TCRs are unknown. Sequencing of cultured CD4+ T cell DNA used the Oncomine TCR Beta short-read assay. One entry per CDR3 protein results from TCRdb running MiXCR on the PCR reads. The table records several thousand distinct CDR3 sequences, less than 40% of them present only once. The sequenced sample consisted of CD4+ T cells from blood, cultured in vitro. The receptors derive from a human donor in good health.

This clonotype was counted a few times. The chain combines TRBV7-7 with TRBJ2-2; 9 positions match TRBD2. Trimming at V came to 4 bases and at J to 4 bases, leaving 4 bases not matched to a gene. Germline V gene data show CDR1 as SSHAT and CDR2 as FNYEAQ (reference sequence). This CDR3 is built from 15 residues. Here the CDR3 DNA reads TGTGCCAGCAGCTCGACTAGCGGAGCCACCGGGGAGCTGTTTTTT. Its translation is CASSSTSGATGELFF.

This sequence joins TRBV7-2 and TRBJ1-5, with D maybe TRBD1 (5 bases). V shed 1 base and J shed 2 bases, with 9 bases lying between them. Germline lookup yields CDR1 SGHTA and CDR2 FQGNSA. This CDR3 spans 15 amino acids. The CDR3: CASSLDAGGNQPQHF. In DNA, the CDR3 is TGTGCCAGCAGCTTAGACGCGGGGGGCAATCAGCCCCAGCATTTT.

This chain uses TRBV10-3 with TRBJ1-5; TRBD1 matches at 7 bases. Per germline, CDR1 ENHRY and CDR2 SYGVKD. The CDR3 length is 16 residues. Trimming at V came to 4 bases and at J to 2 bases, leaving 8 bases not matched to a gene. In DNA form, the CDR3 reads TGTGCCATCAGTGCGTCGGGACAGCTCGGCAATCAGCCCCAGCATTTT. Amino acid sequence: CAISASGQLGNQPQHF.

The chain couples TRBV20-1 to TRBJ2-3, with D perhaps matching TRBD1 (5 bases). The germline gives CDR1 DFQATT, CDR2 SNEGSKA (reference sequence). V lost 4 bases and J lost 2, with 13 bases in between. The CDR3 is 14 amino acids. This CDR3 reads CSAKGPGSTDTQYF. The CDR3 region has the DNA TGCAGTGCTAAAGGGCCAGGGTCCACAGATACGCAGTATTTT.

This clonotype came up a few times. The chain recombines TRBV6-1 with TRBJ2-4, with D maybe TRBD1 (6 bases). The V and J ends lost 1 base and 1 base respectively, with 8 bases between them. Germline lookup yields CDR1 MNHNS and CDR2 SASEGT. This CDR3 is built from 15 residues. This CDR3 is CASSEGQGAKNIQYF. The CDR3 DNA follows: TGTGCCAGCAGTGAAGGTCAGGGGGCCAAAAACATTCAGTACTTC.

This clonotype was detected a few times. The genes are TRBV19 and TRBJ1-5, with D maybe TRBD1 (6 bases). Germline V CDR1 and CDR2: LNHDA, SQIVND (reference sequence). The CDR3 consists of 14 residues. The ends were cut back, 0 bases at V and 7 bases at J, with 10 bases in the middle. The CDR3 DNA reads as TGTGCCAGTAGTATAGATCGGGGGGCACAGCCCCAGCATTTT. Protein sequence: CASSIDRGAQPQHF.

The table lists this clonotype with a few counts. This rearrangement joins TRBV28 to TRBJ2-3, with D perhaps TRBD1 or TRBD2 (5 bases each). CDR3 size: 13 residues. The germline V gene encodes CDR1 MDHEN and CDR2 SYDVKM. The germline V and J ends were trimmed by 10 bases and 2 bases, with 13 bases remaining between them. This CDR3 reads CATRGRITDTQYF. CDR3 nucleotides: TGTGCCACCCGGGGCAGAATCACAGATACGCAGTATTTT.

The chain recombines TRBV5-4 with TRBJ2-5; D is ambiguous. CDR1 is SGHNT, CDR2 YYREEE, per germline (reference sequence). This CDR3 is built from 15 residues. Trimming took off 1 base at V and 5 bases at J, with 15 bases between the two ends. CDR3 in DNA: TGTGCCAGCAGCTTGAGCCCCTCAATAGGGGAGACCCAGTACTTC. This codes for CASSLSPSIGETQYF.

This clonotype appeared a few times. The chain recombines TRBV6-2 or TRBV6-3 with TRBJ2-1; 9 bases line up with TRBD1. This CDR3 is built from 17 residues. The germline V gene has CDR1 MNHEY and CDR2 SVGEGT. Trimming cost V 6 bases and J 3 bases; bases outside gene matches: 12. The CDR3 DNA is TGTGCCAGCAGGGAGGCCGGGACAGGGTTTTACTACAATGAGCAGTTCTTC. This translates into CASREAGTGFYYNEQFF.

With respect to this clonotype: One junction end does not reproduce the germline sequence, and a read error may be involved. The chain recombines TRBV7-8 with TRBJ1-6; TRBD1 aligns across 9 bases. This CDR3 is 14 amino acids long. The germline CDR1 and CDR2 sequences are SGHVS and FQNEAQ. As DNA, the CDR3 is TGTGCCAGCAGCCAGGGGACAGGGATTTCACCCCCCCACTTT. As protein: CASSQGTGISPPHF.

The CDR3 DNA reads as TGCGCCAGCAGCGACCTTCAGGGGAATCATTGGAACACTGAAGCTTTCTTT. Encoded protein: CASSDLQGNHWNTEAFF. The rearrangement joins TRBV5-1 to TRBJ1-1; a weak D match, TRBD1 (6 bases). The CDR3 spans 17 residues. Per the germline V gene, CDR1 is SGHRS and CDR2 is YFSETQ. V lost 4 bases to trimming and J lost 1 base, with 20 bases between them.